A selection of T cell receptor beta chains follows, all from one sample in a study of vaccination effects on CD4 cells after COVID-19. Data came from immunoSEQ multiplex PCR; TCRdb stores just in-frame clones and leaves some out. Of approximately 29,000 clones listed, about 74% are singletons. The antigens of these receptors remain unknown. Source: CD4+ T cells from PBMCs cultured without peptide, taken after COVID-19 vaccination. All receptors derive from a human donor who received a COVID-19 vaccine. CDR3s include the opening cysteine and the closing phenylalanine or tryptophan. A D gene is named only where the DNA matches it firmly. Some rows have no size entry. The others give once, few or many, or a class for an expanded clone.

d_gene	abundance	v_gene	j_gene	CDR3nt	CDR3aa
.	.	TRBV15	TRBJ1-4	TGTGCCACCAGCAGAGATCGCCCGGAGCTTGTTGAAAAACTGTTTTTT	CATSRDRPELVEKLFF
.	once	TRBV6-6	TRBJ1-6	TGTGCCAGCGCAACAGGGCGGGCGGTTCGCAATTCACCCCTCCACTTT	CASATGRAVRNSPLHF
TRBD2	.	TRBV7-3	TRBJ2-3	TGTGCCAGCAGCTTACAGCGGGGGAGCACAGATACGCAGTATTTT	CASSLQRGSTDTQYF
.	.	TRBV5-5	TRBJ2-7	TGTGCCAGCAGCTTGGCTGTTAACCCCTCGGACGAGCAGTACTTC	CASSLAVNPSDEQYF
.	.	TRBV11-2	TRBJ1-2	TGTGCCAGCAGCTTAGATCCTGCGGCGAACTATGGCTACACCTTC	CASSLDPAANYGYTF
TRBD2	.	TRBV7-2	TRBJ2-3	TGTGCCAGCAGCTTAAGGCTAGCGGGGGGCGCTACGCAGTATTTT	CASSLRLAGGATQYF
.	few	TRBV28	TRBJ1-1	TGTGCCAGCAGGGGGAACACTGAAGCTTTCTTT	CASRGNTEAFF
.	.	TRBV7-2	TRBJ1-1	TGTGCCAGCAGCCCGGGAGTGGGTCTAGGAATGAACACTGAAGCTTTCTTT	CASSPGVGLGMNTEAFF
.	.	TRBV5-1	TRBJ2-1	TGCGCCAGCAGCACCCAGGGCAACAATGAGCAGTTCTTC	CASSTQGNNEQFF
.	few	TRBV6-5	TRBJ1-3	TGTGCCAGCAGTTACTCGTTTAGGGGCTCTGGAAACACCATATATTTT	CASSYSFRGSGNTIYF
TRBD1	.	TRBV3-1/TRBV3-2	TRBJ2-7	TGTGCCAGCAGCCAACCGGGACAGGGGAGGGGAGAGCAGTACTTC	CASSQPGQGRGEQYF
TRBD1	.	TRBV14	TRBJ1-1	TGTGCCAGCAGCCAAATCACTACAGGGGGCACTGAAGCTTTCTTT	CASSQITTGGTEAFF
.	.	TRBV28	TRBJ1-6	TGTGCCAGCAGTTCACCGGGCCGTAGCTCCTATAATTCACCCCTCCACTTT	CASSSPGRSSYNSPLHF
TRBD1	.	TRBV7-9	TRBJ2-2	TGTGCCAGCAGCTCCGGGACAGGGGGGATGGGGGAGCTGTTTTTT	CASSSGTGGMGELFF
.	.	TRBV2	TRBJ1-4	TGTGCCAGTACCCAACGGGGGGAAAAACTGTTTTTT	CASTQRGEKLFF
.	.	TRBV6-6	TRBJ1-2	TGTGCCAGCAGTCGGGGGAGCTATGGCTACACCTTC	CASSRGSYGYTF
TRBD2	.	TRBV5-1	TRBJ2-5	TGCGCCAGCAGGAGACTAGCGGGGGGGTCAGAGACCCAGTACTTC	CASRRLAGGSETQYF
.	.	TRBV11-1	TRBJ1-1	TGTGCCAGCAGCTTAGGAATGAACACTGAAGCTTTCTTT	CASSLGMNTEAFF
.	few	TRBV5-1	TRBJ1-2	TGCGCCAGCAGCTTGTTGCAGGAAGACTATGGCTACACCTTC	CASSLLQEDYGYTF
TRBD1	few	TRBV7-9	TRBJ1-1	TGTGCCAGCAGCCCCGACAGGGGTTGGACTGAAGCTTTCTTT	CASSPDRGWTEAFF
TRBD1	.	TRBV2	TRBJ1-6	TGTGCCAGCAGTGAAGGAGGACAGGGAGGTTCACCCCTCCACTTT	CASSEGGQGGSPLHF
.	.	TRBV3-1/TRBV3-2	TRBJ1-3	TGTGCCAGCAGCCAGTTTGCAGGGGAGGTCGGAAACACCATATATTTT	CASSQFAGEVGNTIYF
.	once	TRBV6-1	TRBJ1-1	TGTGCCAGCAGTGAACCCGGACAGAACACTGAAGCTTTCTTT	CASSEPGQNTEAFF
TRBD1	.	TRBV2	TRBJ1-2	TGTGCCAGCGGGACAGGGCCGACCTATAACTATGGCTACACCTTC	CASGTGPTYNYGYTF
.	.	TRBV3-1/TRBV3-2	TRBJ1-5	TGTGCCAGCAGCCCAAGTGAGTCGGAGCCCCAGCATTTT	CASSPSESEPQHF
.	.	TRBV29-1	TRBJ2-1	TGCAGCGTTGGAAGGGTGAGTGAGCAGTTCTTC	CSVGRVSEQFF
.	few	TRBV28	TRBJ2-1	TGTGCCAGCAGCGCAACAGAGCCTTACAATGAGCAGTTCTTC	CASSATEPYNEQFF
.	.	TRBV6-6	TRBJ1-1	TGTGCCAGCAGTTACTTGGGGGGCCCCACTGAAGCTTTCTTT	CASSYLGGPTEAFF
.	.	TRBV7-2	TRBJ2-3	TGTGCCAGCAGCTTAACTAACACAGATACGCAGTATTTT	CASSLTNTDTQYF
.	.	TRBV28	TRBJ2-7	TGTGCCAGCAGTGTACTTGGGGCAGCCGCCTACGAGCAGTACTTC	CASSVLGAAAYEQYF
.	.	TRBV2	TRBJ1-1	TGTGCCAGCAGTGATCAGGGTTGGAAAACTGAAGCTTTCTTT	CASSDQGWKTEAFF
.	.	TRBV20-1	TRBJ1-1	TGCAGTGCTAGTCGCGGGGATCGGAGTCAGGACTTT	CSASRGDRSQDF
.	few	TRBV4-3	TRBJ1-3	TGCGCCAGCAGCCCGGCGGGGGACACCATATATTTT	CASSPAGDTIYF
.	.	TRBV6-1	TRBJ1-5	TGTGCCAGCAGTCGCGGTAACGGAGATCAGCCCCAGCATTTT	CASSRGNGDQPQHF
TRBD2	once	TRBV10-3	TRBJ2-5	TGTGCCATCAGTGAGGCTAGCGGGGGGGCCCGTCAAGAGACCCAGTACTTC	CAISEASGGARQETQYF
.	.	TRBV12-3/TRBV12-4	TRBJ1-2	TGTGCCAGCAGTTTGAGGGGATATGGCTACACCTTC	CASSLRGYGYTF
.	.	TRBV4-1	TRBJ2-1	TGCGCCAGCAGCCAAGATCTGAGCGGATCCTACAATGAGCAGTTCTTC	CASSQDLSGSYNEQFF
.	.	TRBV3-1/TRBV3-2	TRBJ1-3	TGTGCCAGCAGCTCTGAGGGTCCTGGAAACACCATATATTTT	CASSSEGPGNTIYF
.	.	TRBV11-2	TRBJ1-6	TGTGCCAGCAGCTTAGACCCTAGACAGGCATCCTATAATTCACCCCTCCACTTT	CASSLDPRQASYNSPLHF
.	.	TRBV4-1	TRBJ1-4	TGCGCCAGCAGCCAAGATAGGAGGGATGGCGGAGAAAAACTGTTTTTT	CASSQDRRDGGEKLFF
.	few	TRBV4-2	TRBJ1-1	TGTGCCAGCAGCCAAAGAAAGACGTTTCCGGGGGCTATAGAAGCTTTCTTT	CASSQRKTFPGAIEAFF
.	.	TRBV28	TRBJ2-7	TGTGCCAGCAGTTCCCCGGGTTACGGAATAGGCGGCTACGAGCAGTACTTC	CASSSPGYGIGGYEQYF
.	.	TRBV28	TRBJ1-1	TGTGCCAGCTTCGGACAGCCCATGAACACTGAAGCTTTCTTT	CASFGQPMNTEAFF
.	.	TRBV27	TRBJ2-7	TGTGCCAGCCAACCATACAGGGTAGGCGAGCAGTACTTC	CASQPYRVGEQYF
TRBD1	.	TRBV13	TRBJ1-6	TGTGCCAGCAGCTTAGGGAACAGGGGGAATAATTCACCCCTCCACTTT	CASSLGNRGNNSPLHF
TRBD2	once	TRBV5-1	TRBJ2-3	TGCGCCAGCAGGCCCCTACTAGCGGGGGGCCCCCGGGATACGCAGTATTTT	CASRPLLAGGPRDTQYF
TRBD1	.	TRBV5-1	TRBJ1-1	TGCGCCAGCAGTACAGGGGGCACTGAAGCTTTCTTT	CASSTGGTEAFF
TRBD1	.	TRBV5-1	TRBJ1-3	TGCGCCAGCAGCTCGTCAACGACAGGGGCCACCGGAAACACCATATATTTT	CASSSSTTGATGNTIYF
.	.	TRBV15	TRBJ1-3	TGTGCCACCAGCAGATACGGGGGGGGCGCTGGAAACACCATATATTTT	CATSRYGGGAGNTIYF
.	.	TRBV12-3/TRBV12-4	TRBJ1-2	TGTGCCAGCAGACTCAATAGGGGCTATGGCTACACCTTC	CASRLNRGYGYTF
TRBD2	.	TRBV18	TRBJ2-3	TGTGCCAGCTCACCACCGAGCGGGAGCGAATTTGGGACAGATACGCAGTATTTT	CASSPPSGSEFGTDTQYF
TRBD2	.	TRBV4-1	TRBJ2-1	TGCGCCAGCAGCCGACAATCCGGGACTAGCGGATTCAGCTCCTACAATGAGCAGTTCTTC	CASSRQSGTSGFSSYNEQFF
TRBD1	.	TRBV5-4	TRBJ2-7	TGTGCCAGCAGCTTACCCGGACAGGGGGCGTTTGAGCAGTACTTC	CASSLPGQGAFEQYF
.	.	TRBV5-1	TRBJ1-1	TGCGCCAGCAGCTTGGAAGCCAGCTCGAACACTGAAGCTTTCTTT	CASSLEASSNTEAFF
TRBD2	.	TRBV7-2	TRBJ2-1	TGTGCCAGCAGCTCATACGTGACTAGCGGGTACTACAATGAGCAGTTCTTC	CASSSYVTSGYYNEQFF
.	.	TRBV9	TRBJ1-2	TGTGCCAGCAGCGTAGGATTGGGGGGGCTGAGTGGCTACACCTTC	CASSVGLGGLSGYTF
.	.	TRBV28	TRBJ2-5	TGTGCCAGCAGTTTAGGGGAGACCCAGTACTTC	CASSLGETQYF
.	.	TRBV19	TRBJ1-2	TGTGCCAGTAGGGCCAGCTATGGCTACACCTTC	CASRASYGYTF
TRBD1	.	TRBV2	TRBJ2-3	TGTGCCAGCACAGGACAGGGTAGCACAGATACGCAGTATTTT	CASTGQGSTDTQYF